The 9 T cell receptor beta chains presented below share a single source sample, sequenced in a study of shared clonotypes between healthy human individuals. The method was immunoSEQ multiplex PCR; TCRdb's version includes in-frame clones alone and lacks a portion of them. The sample includes about 600,000 clones, 95% to 98% of them seen just once. Sequenced input: naive CD4+ T cells sorted from blood. Subset indicated: CD45RA+ positively selected. These receptors were obtained from a woman under 40 in good health.

J is TRBJ2-7 and V is TRBV9; no clear D gene. Germline assignment: CDR1 SGDLS and CDR2 YYNGEE. V was clipped by 2 bases and J by 2 bases, with 23 bases between them. This CDR3 comprises 18 residues. This CDR3 is CASSVSDINTPITYEQYF. The CDR3 bases are TGTGCCAGCAGCGTTTCCGATATAAACACCCCTATCACCTACGAGCAGTACTTC.

This rearrangement joins TRBV27 to TRBJ2-7; D ambiguous. The CDR3 is made up of 13 amino acids. The V end was cut by 5 bases, the J end by 3 bases, with 11 bases between. The V gene's germline CDR1 is MNHEY and CDR2 SMNVEV (reference sequence). CDR3 coding DNA: TGTGCCAGCAGTACTGGACCCGACTACGAGCAGTACTTC. Protein product: CASSTGPDYEQYF.

The V and J genes are TRBV18 and TRBJ2-3; TRBD2 matches 11 bases. This CDR3 is 14 amino acids long. CDR1 is KGHSH, CDR2 LQKENI, per germline. The ends lost 6 bases at V and 3 bases at J; junction bases unmatched: 2. The CDR3 is CASSASGRTDTQYF. The CDR3 DNA sequence: TGTGCCAGCTCGGCTAGCGGGAGGACAGATACGCAGTATTTT.

This clone came up once. The V call is TRBV28, the J call TRBJ2-5, with 11 bases aligning to TRBD2. The better agreement between TRBJ2-7 and the DNA end casts doubt on the J call. The CDR3 has 15 amino acids. CDR1 and CDR2 from the germline V gene are MDHEN and SYDVKM. The CDR3 loop is CASSRTSGGADEQYF. In DNA, the CDR3 is TGTGCCAGCAGCCGCACTAGCGGGGGAGCGGACGAGCAGTACTTC.

The chain has TRBV4-2 and TRBJ1-1; D remains ambiguous. From germline, CDR1 is LGHNA and CDR2 YNFKEQ. The CDR3 is 13 amino acids. Trimming stripped 8 bases from V and 4 bases from J, with 14 bases between. CDR3 sequence: CASGGDPPTEAFF. In nucleotides, the CDR3 is TGTGCCAGCGGAGGTGACCCGCCCACTGAAGCTTTCTTT.

The CDR3 DNA reads as TGCGCCAGCAGCTTGTGGGCACCCGCGCCCCTGTCCAGCGGGAGCACAGATACGCAGTATTTT. It codes for CASSLWAPAPLSSGSTDTQYF. The chain joins TRBV5-1 to TRBJ2-3; possible D gene TRBD2, 6 bases. Germline V gene sequence: CDR1 SGHRS, CDR2 YFSETQ. The CDR3 is made up of 21 amino acids. Trimming pared 1 base from V and 0 bases from J, leaving 27 bases between.

The CDR3 sequence is CASSPSLGSGAYEQYF. In nucleotides, the CDR3 is TGCGCCAGCAGCCCCAGTTTGGGCTCCGGGGCATACGAGCAGTACTTC. The genes are TRBV4-1 and TRBJ2-5, with D tentatively TRBD1 or TRBD2 (5 bases each). The J call may be in error: the DNA end matches TRBJ2-7 better. This CDR3 contains 16 residues. Germline assignment: CDR1 MGHRA and CDR2 YSYEKL.

This clone was observed a handful of times. This chain connects TRBV6-5 to TRBJ2-7; possibly TRBD1 for D (6 bases). Per germline, CDR1 MNHEY and CDR2 SVGAGI. Deletions cut 2 bases from V and 0 bases from J, with 11 bases between. The CDR3 loop spans 15 amino acids. The CDR3 region is CASSYEAGASYEQYF. Written as DNA, the CDR3 is TGTGCCAGCAGTTACGAGGCAGGGGCCTCCTACGAGCAGTACTTC.

A word on this clone: Other DNA sequences from this sample encode an identical CDR3 as well. The rearrangement joins TRBV6-1 to TRBJ2-7; 8 nucleotides line up with TRBD2. Germline trimming cut 0 bases from V and 4 bases from J; bases unmatched to any gene: 5. Germline values: CDR1 MNHNS, CDR2 SASEGT. CDR3 length: 15 amino acids. DNA for the CDR3: TGTGCCAGCAGTGAAGCAGCGACTAGCGTGTACGAGCAGTACTTC. It encodes CASSEAATSVYEQYF.